The 15 T cell receptor beta chains reported below all come from one sample, sequenced in a study. Assay used: immunoSEQ multiplex PCR; TCRdb lists only in-frame clones, some missing. The sample lists 45,000 to 60,000 clones, over 90% occurring once. Sequenced: PBMCs. The receptors originated from a man aged 35-49 years with rheumatoid arthritis.

The chain has TRBV19 and TRBJ1-5, with D maybe TRBD1 (5 bases). V was cut by 3 bases and J by 0 bases, with 12 bases left in between. This CDR3 has 16 amino acids. CDR1 LNHDA and CDR2 SQIVND come from the germline V gene (reference sequence). The CDR3 coding sequence is TGTGCCAGTAGTATCCGGGGGGGGTATAGCAATCAGCCCCAGCATTTT. Translated, it gives CASSIRGGYSNQPQHF.

The chain carries TRBV7-3 and TRBJ1-1; no reliable D call. The V end lost 1 base, the J end lost 1 base, and 7 bases lay between the germline ends. CDR1 and CDR2 (germline): SGHTA, FQGTGA. The CDR3 contains 14 residues. CDR3 in amino acids: CASSLMGPNTEAFF. The CDR3 DNA follows: TGTGCCAGCAGCTTAATGGGCCCGAACACTGAAGCTTTCTTT.

This clone is categorized as medium-sized. V gene TRBV2 combines with J gene TRBJ1-2; 9 nucleotides align to TRBD1. The V segment lost 0 bases and the J segment 8 bases; nucleotides outside the gene matches: 4. From germline, CDR1 is SNHLY and CDR2 FYNNEI. The CDR3 runs 14 residues. CDR3 sequence: CASSEAHRGRGYTF. The CDR3 coding sequence is TGTGCCAGCAGTGAAGCCCACAGGGGGCGGGGCTACACCTTC.

This clone was recorded only once. V and J are TRBV4-1 and TRBJ2-1; 8 bases agree with TRBD1. Germline trimming cut 4 bases from V and 4 bases from J; bases unmatched to any gene: 15. This CDR3 has 18 amino acids. CDR1 is MGHRA and CDR2 is YSYEKL in the germline V gene. CDR3 loop: CASSPILRGPLIYNEQFF. The CDR3 DNA follows: TGCGCCAGCAGCCCGATCCTCAGGGGGCCGCTGATTTACAATGAGCAGTTCTTC.

This clone appeared a single time. As DNA, the CDR3 is TGTGCCAGCAGCCCCCGACAGGGTCGCACAGATACGCAGTATTTT. This sequence encodes CASSPRQGRTDTQYF. The chain joins TRBV3-1 (or the pseudogene TRBV3-2) to TRBJ2-3; 7 nucleotides agree with TRBD1. V shed 4 bases and J 1 base; nucleotides not matched to a gene: 5. Germline V gives CDR1 LGHDT, CDR2 YNNKEL (reference sequence). The CDR3 spans 15 residues.

The J gene is TRBJ2-7, the V gene TRBV18; D is possibly TRBD1 (5 bases). The ends were cut back, 3 bases at V and 2 bases at J, with 11 bases in the middle. The CDR3 runs to 14 residues. Germline V CDR1 and CDR2: KGHSH, LQKENI. CDR3 amino acids: CASSPGQKTYEQYF. CDR3 in DNA: TGTGCCAGCTCACCGGGGCAGAAGACCTACGAGCAGTACTTC.

This clone was recorded only once. V gene TRBV7-6 combines with J gene TRBJ1-2, with a possible D match to TRBD1 (5 bases). CDR1 is SGHVS and CDR2 is FNYEAQ in the germline V gene. Trimming stripped 5 bases from V and 4 bases from J, with 11 bases between. This CDR3 contains 13 residues. CDR3 in DNA: TGTGCCAGCAGCCCCGGGACCGTCTATGGCTACACCTTC. It specifies CASSPGTVYGYTF.

The rearrangement uses TRBV30 and TRBJ1-2; D remains unclear. Germline lookup yields CDR1 GTSNPN and CDR2 SVGIG (reference sequence). The CDR3 extends over 12 amino acids. Trimming left V 4 bases short and J 8 bases short, with 14 bases between. CDR3 DNA sequence: TGTGCCTGGAACGCCCCCAGGCACGGCTACACCTTC. This gives the protein CAWNAPRHGYTF.

CDR3 amino acids: CAWSPGTPPYEQYF. In DNA, the CDR3 is TGTGCCTGGAGCCCCGGGACGCCTCCCTACGAGCAGTACTTC. The rearrangement uses TRBV30 and TRBJ2-7; D assignment may be TRBD1 or TRBD2 (5 bases each). Germline CDR1 and CDR2: GTSNPN and SVGIG (reference sequence). This CDR3 has 14 residues. Trimming pared 3 bases from V and 2 bases from J, leaving 14 bases between. The full variable domain, in which reference TRBV30 and TRBJ2-7 provide the parts outside the CDR3, is SQTIHQWPATLVQPVGSPLSLECTVEGTSNPNLYWYRQAAGRGLQLLFYSVGIGQISSEVPQNLSASRPQDRQFILSSKKLLLSDSGFYLCAWSPGTPPYEQYFGPGTRLTVT.

This sequence joins TRBV7-8 and TRBJ2-5; maybe TRBD1 (5 bases). The CDR3 is 16 residues long. The V end was cut by 5 bases, the J end by 0 bases, with 16 bases between. In germline, CDR1 is SGHVS, CDR2 FQNEAQ. The DNA for the CDR3 is TGTGCCAGCAGCCTACGACAGAAAAATTACCAAGAGACCCAGTACTTC. It yields the protein CASSLRQKNYQETQYF.

This chain links TRBV11-1 with TRBJ2-5, with D unresolved. V lost 4 bases, J lost 2 bases, and 2 bases lay in between. From germline, CDR1 is SGHAT and CDR2 FQDESV (reference sequence). This CDR3 has 11 amino acids. In DNA, the CDR3 is TGTGCCAGCAGCTCGCAAGAGACCCAGTACTTC. This codes for CASSSQETQYF.

The rearrangement links TRBV27 to TRBJ1-6; 8 bases match TRBD1. Germline trimming cut 5 bases from V and 9 bases from J; bases unmatched to any gene: 15. The CDR3 contains 17 residues. Germline V gene data show CDR1 as MNHEY and CDR2 as SMNVEV (reference sequence). In nucleotides, the CDR3 is TGTGCCAGCAGTCCCATATGGACAGGGCTAAGTACTTCACCCCTCCACTTT. It yields the protein CASSPIWTGLSTSPLHF.

This clone was found once. The chain couples TRBV19 to TRBJ2-3, with TRBD2 identical over 10 bases. Germline V gives CDR1 LNHDA, CDR2 SQIVND (reference sequence). The CDR3 has 16 residues. V lost 3 bases, J lost 1 base, and 4 bases stayed unmatched. CDR3 loop: CASSIGLAGGTDTQYF. DNA for the CDR3: TGTGCCAGTAGTATCGGGCTAGCGGGAGGCACAGATACGCAGTATTTT.

The CDR3 region is CASSVMREGIDTQYF. The CDR3 nucleotides read TGTGCCAGCAGCGTCATGCGGGAGGGCATAGATACGCAGTATTTT. V and J are TRBV9 and TRBJ2-3; TRBD2 aligns across 9 bases. The CDR3 covers 15 residues. Germline V gives CDR1 SGDLS, CDR2 YYNGEE. V trimming: 2 bases; J trimming: 5 bases; junction bases outside the gene matches: 6.

Only a few counts were recorded for this clone. The CDR3 DNA is TGTGCCAGCAGTTGGGACGGGTATAGCAATCAGCCCCAGCATTTT. This codes for CASSWDGYSNQPQHF. The J gene is TRBJ1-5, the V gene TRBV27; TRBD1 is a possible D gene (5 bases). Per the germline V gene, CDR1 is MNHEY and CDR2 is SMNVEV (reference sequence). There are 15 residues in the CDR3. The V end lost 4 bases, the J end lost 0 bases, and 10 bases lay between the germline ends.